The entry below describes one T cell receptor (beta chain). The target antigen is unknown. These data originate in a study of OX40 agonist ivuxolimab in advanced cancers. Study results and caveats: Clonal expansion was among the lowest in partial responders at 0.1-3.0 mg/kg, especially CD8+. Low normalized T-cell clonal expansion also characterized some of the nonresponders.

Assay used: immunoSEQ multiplex PCR; TCRdb lists only in-frame clones, some missing. Of tens of thousands of clones in the sample, 85% to 95% were seen once. Per germline, CDR1 MNHEY and CDR2 SMNVEV (reference sequence). Trimming removed 3 bases at V and 4 bases at J, with 7 bases between. This CDR3 region has 13 residues. The origin of this receptor is an adult with an advanced solid tumor such as melanoma, head and neck, liver or kidney cancer. This chain joins TRBV27 and TRBJ2-1; D is unclear. Sequences were derived from CD4+ or CD8+ T cells sorted from blood, sampled in a trial of the OX40 agonist ivuxolimab. The CDR3 reads CASSFGRYNEQFF. DNA of the CDR3: TGTGCCAGCAGTTTCGGACGGTACAATGAGCAGTTCTTC.